These T cell receptor beta chains were read from a single sample in a study of blood T cell repertoires in COVID-19. TCRdb's table, derived via immunoSEQ multiplex PCR, lists solely in-frame clones and lacks some. Of approximately 97,000 clones detected, about 83% appear once; the ten largest clones hold more than 9%. The sequenced material came from peripheral blood. All receptors come from a middle-aged man with active or convalescent COVID-19. The CDR3 runs from the conserved cysteine through the conserved F or W. Each record gives: V gene, J gene, D gene, CDR3 protein. D genes are given only for firm matches.

>TRBV11-2|TRBJ1-6|TRBD1
CASSLGQASPLHF
>TRBV7-2|TRBJ1-2|TRBD1
CASRRDRTGAGYTF
>TRBV10-3|TRBJ1-4|TRBD1
CAISRQGDEKLFF
>TRBV28|TRBJ1-2|NA
CASSLGGGNYGYTF
>TRBV25-1|TRBJ2-2|TRBD1
CASAQSTGAGELFF
>TRBV6-5|TRBJ1-2|TRBD1
CAYTGTGGFGYTF
>TRBV5-1|TRBJ2-7|TRBD1
CASSLDTGATSYEQYF
>TRBV7-9|TRBJ1-2|TRBD1
CASSFGDRVRSGYTF
>TRBV6-5|TRBJ2-1|NA
CASSLRGGAYNEQFF
>TRBV18|TRBJ2-7|TRBD1
CASSRTGEGYEQYF
>TRBV19|TRBJ1-1|NA
CASFRGGYTEAFF
>TRBV18|TRBJ2-7|TRBD1
CASSPASVQGKGEQYF
>TRBV5-1|TRBJ2-6|NA
CASSLFSSGANVLTF
>TRBV11-2|TRBJ2-7|TRBD1
CASSFTGGPSSYEQYF
>TRBV6-5|TRBJ1-2|NA
CASSYGTLYGYTF
>TRBV7-2|TRBJ2-2|NA
CASSPFSVANTGELFF
>TRBV6-6|TRBJ1-1|NA
CASRGGSGQGNTEAFF
>TRBV4-1|TRBJ1-4|NA
CASSQTGPAGNEKLFF
>TRBV27|TRBJ1-5|TRBD1
CASRRQGARGNQPQHF
>TRBV11-2|TRBJ1-2|TRBD1
CASSLTQRTGGPWGYTF
>TRBV5-1|TRBJ1-2|NA
CASSFDSYGYTF
>TRBV7-3|TRBJ1-1|NA
CASSLSGDGAEAFF
>TRBV18|TRBJ2-7|NA
CASSPGYEQYF
>TRBV12-3/TRBV12-4|TRBJ1-2|NA
CASSLATTRGYTF
>TRBV3-1/TRBV3-2|TRBJ1-2|TRBD1
CASSRDRGQNYGYTF
>TRBV9|TRBJ1-2|NA
CASSVALGRGDYGYTF
>TRBV7-2|TRBJ2-3|NA
CASSLAWGRGTDTQYF
>TRBV5-3|TRBJ2-7|TRBD2
CARSLIAGGPYEQYF
>TRBV12-5|TRBJ1-1|TRBD1
CASVLPQGGGTEAFF
>TRBV12-5|TRBJ1-4|NA
CASGKGDLGGKKLFF
>TRBV5-4|TRBJ1-4|TRBD1
CASSLTGGDEKLFF
>TRBV18|TRBJ1-5|NA
CASSPDSVNQPQHF
>TRBV7-2|TRBJ2-2|NA
CASSQQPLGSGNTGELFF
>TRBV18|TRBJ2-7|TRBD1
CASSPGDRGSYEQYF
>TRBV6-1|TRBJ2-3|TRBD2
CASSDRGGAETNTQYF
>TRBV6-5|TRBJ2-7|NA
CASSNGFHEQYF
>TRBV6-5|TRBJ1-1|NA
CASLRRDGNTEAFF
>TRBV7-9|TRBJ1-2|NA
CASSLTDGYTF
>TRBV30|TRBJ1-5|NA
CAWGRVSENQPQHF
>TRBV30|TRBJ1-1|NA
CAWRRGLTEAFF
>TRBV19|TRBJ1-5|NA
CASSEVGTRLGQPQHF
>TRBV5-1|TRBJ2-1|TRBD2
CASSRGGSSYNEQFF
>TRBV4-1|TRBJ1-2|NA
CASLGGIGYTF
>TRBV7-2|TRBJ1-6|TRBD1
CASSLIAGTGNSPLHF
>TRBV18|TRBJ1-6|TRBD1
CASSPGTGYSPLHF
>TRBV3-1/TRBV3-2|TRBJ1-5|NA
CASSQGAADQPQHF
>TRBV11-1|TRBJ2-3|TRBD1
CASSRAGGLGDTQYF
>TRBV6-5|TRBJ2-7|NA
CASSRGNEQYF
>TRBV9|TRBJ2-5|NA
CASSVASRETQYF
>TRBV5-1|TRBJ1-1|NA
CASREGVSTEAFF
>TRBV6-6|TRBJ1-1|TRBD1
CASSDRGRNTEAFF
>TRBV9|TRBJ2-3|NA
CASSLQARTGTDTQYF
>TRBV7-2|TRBJ2-7|NA
CASSLATRLEIYEQYF
>TRBV7-2|TRBJ2-1|NA
CASSYESTSSNEQFF